These 5 T cell receptor beta chains were all obtained from the same sample, sequenced in a study of shared clonotypes between healthy human individuals. Data came from immunoSEQ multiplex PCR; TCRdb stores just in-frame clones and leaves some out. This sample yields hundreds of thousands of clones, of which roughly 97% are seen a single time; 0.055% to 0.07% belongs to the top ten. The specimen sequenced was naive CD4+ T cells sorted from blood. Subset in this sample: CD45RA+ positively selected. The receptors stem from a woman in her twenties or thirties in good health.

This chain joins TRBV7-2 and TRBJ2-7, with D perhaps TRBD2 (6 bases). Germline CDR1 reads SGHTA; CDR2 reads FQGNSA. CDR3 length: 15 residues. Trimming pared 2 bases from V and 4 bases from J, leaving 15 bases between. In DNA form, the CDR3 reads TGTGCCAGCAGCTTAAGCGCTAGCGTGGGGTACGAGCAGTACTTC. Encoded protein: CASSLSASVGYEQYF.

The rearrangement joins TRBV19 to TRBJ2-1, with 9 bases lining up with TRBD2. The ends lost 5 bases at V and 6 bases at J; junction bases unmatched: 8. The germline gives CDR1 LNHDA, CDR2 SQIVND (reference sequence). CDR3 size: 15 residues. The CDR3 protein is CASSEAGGLINEQFF. DNA for the CDR3: TGTGCCAGTAGTGAGGCGGGAGGGCTTATCAATGAGCAGTTCTTC.

J is TRBJ2-7 and V is TRBV18, with unresolved D. The V gene's germline CDR1 is KGHSH and CDR2 LQKENI. This CDR3 has 13 amino acids. V lost 2 bases, J lost 2 bases, and 7 bases lay in between. CDR3 DNA: TGTGCCAGCTCACCAGCGCCAACCTACGAGCAGTACTTC. It is translated as CASSPAPTYEQYF.

V gene TRBV2 combines with J gene TRBJ1-6, with a tentative D call TRBD1 (5 bases). Trimming removed 5 bases from V and 6 bases from J, with 17 bases in between. This CDR3 is 16 amino acids long. Germline CDR1 SNHLY, CDR2 FYNNEI. The CDR3 loop reads CASSPGTTGGNSPLHF. The CDR3 DNA follows: TGTGCCAGCAGTCCCGGGACCACTGGTGGTAATTCACCCCTCCACTTT.

J is TRBJ2-3 and V is TRBV27, with 10 bases matching TRBD2. The CDR3 is made up of 16 amino acids. Unmatched junction bases numbered 6, after V lost 5 bases and J lost 1 base. Looked up from germline, CDR1 is MNHEY and CDR2 is SMNVEV (reference sequence). CDR3: CASSNLGLAGTDTQYF. CDR3 sequence (DNA): TGTGCCAGCAGTAACCTTGGACTAGCGGGCACAGATACGCAGTATTTT.